These T cell receptor beta chains were read from a single sample in a study of shared T cell receptors in the human thymus. The table came from immunoSEQ multiplex PCR; TCRdb's copy has only in-frame clones and leaves some out. The sample carries roughly 710,000 clones, 75% to 90% recorded once. The same data also went into a second study, on human thymus T cells.

The sequenced material came from thymocytes. Receptor source: a girl younger than two with a congenital heart defect. Both conserved end residues are part of each CDR3. The order of the fields is CDR3 protein, CDR3 DNA, clone size, V gene, D gene, J gene. D genes are given only for firm matches. Size is stated for part of the rows, as once, few or many counts, or as a class when the clone is expanded.

CASSLTGTRNSPLHF | TGCGCCAGCAGCTTGACGGGGACTAGGAATTCACCCCTCCACTTT | NA | TRBV5-1 | NA | TRBJ1-6
CASSQKSVTSNEQFF | TGTGCCAGCAGCCAAAAGTCCGTGACAAGCAATGAGCAGTTCTTC | few | TRBV4-2 | NA | TRBJ2-1
CASSFHSTNEKLFF | TGTGCCAGCAGTTTCCACTCAACTAATGAAAAACTGTTTTTT | few | TRBV6-6 | NA | TRBJ1-4
CAISESQVGQGAHWGDTEAFF | TGTGCCATCAGTGAGTCCCAGGTGGGGCAGGGGGCGCATTGGGGAGACACTGAAGCTTTCTTT | NA | TRBV10-3 | TRBD1 | TRBJ1-1
CASRRSGNTGELFF | TGTGCCAGCAGACGCTCAGGGAACACCGGGGAGCTGTTTTTT | NA | TRBV7-9 | NA | TRBJ2-2
CASSLLGVLGETQYF | TGTGCCAGCAGTTTATTAGGGGTGTTAGGAGAAACCCAGTACTTC | NA | TRBV28 | NA | TRBJ2-5
CASSPDICVNQPQHF | TGTGCCAGCTCACCGGACATCTGTGTGAATCAGCCCCAGCATTTT | once | TRBV18 | NA | TRBJ1-5
CASSFFGTSGEEQYF | TGCGCCAGCAGCTTTTTTGGGACTAGCGGGGAAGAGCAGTACTTC | NA | TRBV5-1 | TRBD2 | TRBJ2-7
CAISGETGSYEQYF | TGTGCCATCAGTGGTGAGACAGGGTCCTACGAGCAGTACTTC | NA | TRBV10-3 | TRBD1 | TRBJ2-7
CASSLQGASLANTEAFF | TGTGCCAGCAGCTTGCAGGGGGCAAGTTTGGCGAACACTGAAGCTTTCTTT | NA | TRBV7-6 | TRBD1 | TRBJ1-1
CASRQPNTEAFF | TGCGCCAGTCGACAGCCAAACACTGAAGCTTTCTTT | NA | TRBV5-1 | NA | TRBJ1-1
CASSVQSGEDYEQYF | TGTGCCAGCAGCGTGCAGAGCGGGGAAGACTACGAGCAGTACTTC | once | TRBV9 | TRBD2 | TRBJ2-7
CASSHLLWAGSPSGANVLTF | TGCGCCAGCAGCCACCTCCTCTGGGCTGGTTCGCCCTCTGGGGCCAACGTCCTGACTTTC | NA | TRBV4-1 | NA | TRBJ2-6
CASSWDRQNTEAFF | TGTGCCAGCAGCTGGGACAGGCAGAACACTGAAGCTTTCTTT | NA | TRBV5-4 | TRBD1 | TRBJ1-1
CASRRTGGYGYTF | TGTGCCAGCAGGAGGACCGGAGGCTATGGCTACACCTTC | NA | TRBV27 | NA | TRBJ1-2